A single sample is the source of the 26 T cell receptor beta chains below, sequenced in a study of blood T cell repertoires in COVID-19. This table comes from immunoSEQ multiplex PCR, and its TCRdb copy is limited to in-frame clones, with some not included. The table records roughly 69,000 clones, roughly 90% of them present only once. The specimen was peripheral blood. The receptors derive from a man aged 45-65 years with active COVID-19.

This clone was seen only once. CDR3 residues: CASSQRQGLNYGYTF. CDR3 sequence (DNA): TGCGCCAGCAGCCAAAGACAGGGCCTTAACTATGGCTACACCTTC. This chain connects TRBV4-3 to TRBJ1-2; 7 nucleotides align to TRBD1. Germline assignment: CDR1 LGHNA and CDR2 YSLEER. The V segment lost 2 bases and the J segment 1 base; nucleotides outside the gene matches: 4. The CDR3 runs 15 residues.

The CDR3 DNA sequence: TGTGCCTGGAGTGCGTATATAAATGAGCAGTTCTTC. Protein: CAWSAYINEQFF. V and J are TRBV30 and TRBJ2-1; D remains ambiguous. With 1 base removed from V and 7 bases from J, the gap between germline ends came to 8 bases. Germline V gives CDR1 GTSNPN, CDR2 SVGIG (reference sequence). The CDR3 has 12 amino acids.

Only one count was recorded for this clone. The rearrangement links TRBV19 to TRBJ2-5, with 12 bases aligning to TRBD1. The CDR3 spans 18 residues. V shed 5 bases and J 2 bases; nucleotides not matched to a gene: 12. Germline values: CDR1 LNHDA, CDR2 SQIVND (reference sequence). DNA of the CDR3: TGTGCCAGTAGTGTAACCGGGACAGGGGGCGTTCGACAAGAGACCCAGTACTTC. Its translation: CASSVTGTGGVRQETQYF.

V usage is TRBV27 and J usage is TRBJ2-7; the match to TRBD1 covers 7 bases. The V and J ends lost 5 bases and 1 base, in that order; junction bases with no gene match: 2. This CDR3 comprises 13 residues. Germline values: CDR1 MNHEY, CDR2 SMNVEV (reference sequence). DNA of the CDR3: TGTGCCAGCAGTCCGGGACAGTCCTACGAGCAGTACTTC. As protein: CASSPGQSYEQYF.

The genes are TRBV5-4 and TRBJ2-1, with 14 bases matching TRBD2. The V segment lost 4 bases and the J segment 2 bases; nucleotides outside the gene matches: 5. This CDR3 region has 17 residues. Per the germline V gene, CDR1 is SGHNT and CDR2 is YYREEE (reference sequence). CDR3 region: CASSPRTSGGTYNEQFF. The DNA for the CDR3 is TGTGCCAGCAGCCCCCGGACTAGCGGGGGGACCTACAATGAGCAGTTCTTC.

The chain carries TRBV10-3 and TRBJ2-5, with a possible D match to TRBD1 (5 bases). The ends were cut back, 1 base at V and 1 base at J, with 13 bases in the middle. This CDR3 region has 16 residues. Germline CDR1 is ENHRY and CDR2 is SYGVKD. In nucleotides, the CDR3 is TGTGCCATCAGTGAGTGGAAAGGGGCGCCCCAAGAGACCCAGTACTTC. This sequence encodes CAISEWKGAPQETQYF.

This rearrangement joins TRBV9 to TRBJ2-1, with TRBD2 matching over 7 bases. Germline values: CDR1 SGDLS, CDR2 YYNGEE. The CDR3 has 13 amino acids. The ends lost 0 bases at V and 9 bases at J; junction bases unmatched: 3. The CDR3 nucleotides are TGTGCCAGCAGCGTAGCCGGGAGGTCTGAGCAGTTCTTC. Its protein product is CASSVAGRSEQFF.

The rearrangement links TRBV5-4 to TRBJ2-6; the D gene is possibly TRBD2 (5 bases). Trimming cost V 4 bases and J 1 base, with 9 bases left between them. CDR1 is SGHNT and CDR2 is YYREEE in the germline V gene (reference sequence). The CDR3 length is 15 residues. Here the CDR3 reads CASSVPGSGANVLTF. The DNA for the CDR3 is TGTGCCAGCAGCGTACCGGGGTCTGGGGCCAACGTCCTGACTTTC.

This clone came up a few times. This chain links TRBV18 with TRBJ1-4, with unresolved D. The CDR3 is made up of 15 amino acids. V lost 3 bases and J 4 bases, leaving 12 bases between the germline ends. Germline V lookup: CDR1 KGHSH, CDR2 LQKENI. The chain's CDR3 is CASSPVNRINEKLFF. CDR3 nucleotides: TGTGCCAGCTCACCGGTAAACAGAATTAATGAAAAACTGTTTTTT.

The J gene is TRBJ1-1, the V gene TRBV7-3; TRBD1 aligns across 8 bases. V shed 4 bases and J 4 bases; nucleotides not matched to a gene: 5. Germline loops: CDR1 SGHTA, CDR2 FQGTGA. The CDR3 loop spans 14 amino acids. The chain's CDR3 is CASSWTGSGTEAFF. The DNA of the CDR3 is TGTGCCAGCAGCTGGACAGGGTCGGGCACTGAAGCTTTCTTT.

To note about this clone: Other DNA sequences from this sample encode an identical CDR3 as well. The gene calls are TRBV6-2 or TRBV6-3 and TRBJ1-1, with D perhaps matching TRBD1 (6 bases). V was shortened by 2 bases and J by 5 bases, with 9 bases between the two germline ends. CDR1 is MNHEY, CDR2 SVGEGT, per germline. The CDR3 has 13 residues. The CDR3 DNA follows: TGTGCCAGCAGTTACGCACAGGGAACTGAAGCTTTCTTT. It is translated as CASSYAQGTEAFF.

The V and J genes are TRBV6-5 and TRBJ1-1; tentatively, D is TRBD1 (5 bases). There are 13 residues in the CDR3. CDR1 and CDR2 (germline): MNHEY, SVGAGI. Deletions cut 3 bases from V and 6 bases from J, with 11 bases between. DNA of the CDR3: TGTGCCAGCAGTTATGAGCAGGGTTCTGAAGCTTTCTTT. This sequence encodes CASSYEQGSEAFF.

The DNA of the CDR3 is TGTGCCAGCACTACCGGGACTAGCGGGAACGAGCAGTACTTC. Encoded protein: CASTTGTSGNEQYF. The rearrangement uses TRBV6-5 and TRBJ2-7; 13 bases are shared with TRBD2. From germline, CDR1 is MNHEY and CDR2 SVGAGI. The CDR3 runs 14 residues. Germline trimming cut 7 bases from V and 5 bases from J; bases unmatched to any gene: 5.

The V gene is TRBV10-3, the J gene TRBJ1-3; the D gene is possibly TRBD1 (5 bases). V was clipped by 8 bases and J by 3 bases, with 17 bases between them. Looked up from germline, CDR1 is ENHRY and CDR2 is SYGVKD. CDR3 size: 15 residues. CDR3: CAIGAGRLLGNTIYF. CDR3 nucleotides: TGTGCCATCGGGGCCGGACGGCTCCTTGGAAACACCATATATTTT.

The rearrangement joins TRBV14 to TRBJ1-3, with 7 bases lining up with TRBD1. Germline loops: CDR1 SGHDN, CDR2 FVKESK. This CDR3 is built from 14 residues. With V trimmed by 4 bases and J by 4 bases, 4 bases remained unmatched. The CDR3 here is CASSPGTAGNTIYF. DNA of the CDR3: TGTGCCAGCAGCCCAGGGACAGCCGGAAACACCATATATTTT.

The V call is TRBV9, the J call TRBJ2-3, with TRBD2 matching 8 bases. Germline lookup yields CDR1 SGDLS and CDR2 YYNGEE. Trimming cost V 0 bases and J 0 bases; bases outside gene matches: 0. The CDR3 length is 15 residues. In DNA, the CDR3 is TGTGCCAGCAGCGTAGCGGGGGGGAGCACAGATACGCAGTATTTT. Its translation: CASSVAGGSTDTQYF.

V and J are TRBV4-1 and TRBJ2-1; a possible D gene is TRBD1 (6 bases). Looked up from germline, CDR1 is MGHRA and CDR2 is YSYEKL. Trimming cost V 3 bases and J 13 bases, with 10 bases left between them. This CDR3 is 11 amino acids long. The CDR3 sequence is CASSQGADQFF. The CDR3, as DNA: TGCGCCAGCAGCCAGGGGGCGGATCAGTTCTTC.

The chain carries TRBV19 and TRBJ2-3; D uncertain. Between the trimmed V and J ends, which lost 8 bases and 2 bases, there was a span of 5 bases. The germline V gene has CDR1 LNHDA and CDR2 SQIVND (reference sequence). The CDR3 is 11 residues long. CDR3 coding DNA: TGTGCCAGTGGCCTCACAGATACGCAGTATTTT. This encodes CASGLTDTQYF.

The rearrangement uses TRBV24-1 and TRBJ2-1, with D unresolved. CDR3 length: 15 residues. V shed 4 bases and J shed 6 bases, with 15 bases lying between them. CDR1 is KGHDR, CDR2 SFDVKD, per germline. The CDR3 loop is CATSDSRGYLNEQFF. In DNA form, the CDR3 reads TGTGCCACCAGTGACTCTCGAGGCTACCTCAATGAGCAGTTCTTC.

This chain connects TRBV7-3 to TRBJ1-6; 9 bases fit TRBD1. V was pared by 5 bases and J by 10 bases, with 3 bases of the junction left unmatched. The CDR3 loop spans 13 amino acids. Germline V lookup: CDR1 SGHTA, CDR2 FQGTGA. The CDR3 loop is CASSPGTGSPLHF. The CDR3 nucleotides read TGTGCCAGCAGCCCCGGGACAGGGTCACCCCTCCACTTT. Variable domain in full (rest from reference TRBV7-3 and TRBJ1-6): GAGVSQTPSNKVTEKGKYVELRCDPISGHTALYWYRQSLGQGPEFLIYFQGTGAADDSGLPNDRFFAVRPEGSVSTLKIQRTERGDSAVYLCASSPGTGSPLHFGNGTRLTVT.

Only one count was recorded for this clone. This chain joins TRBV19 and TRBJ1-3; 7 bases line up with TRBD1. V shed 1 base and J 2 bases; nucleotides not matched to a gene: 11. The CDR3 spans 18 residues. CDR1 and CDR2 (germline): LNHDA, SQIVND (reference sequence). The CDR3 spells CASSIGRDSPYAGNTIYF. The CDR3 DNA is TGTGCCAGTAGTATAGGGCGGGACAGTCCTTATGCTGGAAACACCATATATTTT.

The chain employs TRBV5-5 and TRBJ2-2, with 11 bases fitting TRBD2. The V gene's germline CDR1 is SGHKS and CDR2 YYEKEE (reference sequence). CDR3 size: 16 residues. V dropped 4 bases and J dropped 1; count of bases not matched to a gene: 3. The CDR3 DNA sequence: TGTGCCAGCAGCCCGGGGACTAGCGGGAACACCGGGGAGCTGTTTTTT. It specifies CASSPGTSGNTGELFF.

This clone was recorded only once. This chain joins TRBV12-5 and TRBJ1-1, with D tentatively TRBD1 (6 bases). The CDR3 is 15 amino acids. V lost 4 bases to trimming and J lost 5 bases, with 17 bases between them. Per the germline V gene, CDR1 is LGHNT and CDR2 is FRNRAP. CDR3 nucleotides: TGTGCTAGTGGTTCCGGAACCATGGACAGAACTGAAGCTTTCTTT. Translation: CASGSGTMDRTEAFF. The entire variable domain, with the rest obtained from reference TRBV12-5 and TRBJ1-1, is as follows: DARVTQTPRHKVTEMGQEVTMRCQPILGHNTVFWYRQTMMQGLELLAYFRNRAPLDDSGMPKDRFSAEMPDATLATLKIQPSEPRDSAVYFCASGSGTMDRTEAFFGQGTRLTVV.

The CDR3 reads CASSLAGDANYGYTF. CDR3 nucleotides: TGTGCCAGCAGCTTAGCAGGGGATGCTAACTATGGCTACACCTTC. The chain employs TRBV7-9 and TRBJ1-2; possibly TRBD1 for D (5 bases). The CDR3 consists of 15 residues. V was cut by 0 bases and J by 0 bases, with 8 bases left in between. Germline assignment: CDR1 SEHNR and CDR2 FQNEAQ (reference sequence). Full variable domain (outside the CDR3, taken from reference TRBV7-9 and TRBJ1-2): DTGVSQNPRHKITKRGQNVTFRCDPISEHNRLYWYRQTLGQGPEFLTYFQNEAQLEKSRLLSDRFSAERPKGSFSTLEIQRTEQGDSAMYLCASSLAGDANYGYTFGSGTRLTVV.

The rearrangement joins TRBV2 to TRBJ1-2; no clear D gene. V lost 4 bases and J lost 3, with 6 bases in between. This CDR3 contains 12 residues. Germline assignment: CDR1 SNHLY and CDR2 FYNNEI. CDR3 nucleotides: TGTGCCAGCAGTGCAGGTTACTATGGCTACACCTTC. This gives the protein CASSAGYYGYTF.

The rearrangement uses TRBV19 and TRBJ2-2; 12 bases are a match to TRBD1. CDR1 is LNHDA and CDR2 is SQIVND in the germline V gene (reference sequence). The trim removed 4 bases at V and 8 bases at J, leaving 8 bases unmatched. The CDR3 spans 16 residues. Here the CDR3 DNA reads TGTGCCAGTAGTAGAAGGGACAGGGGGCGTTCGGGGGAGCTGTTTTTT. Its protein product is CASSRRDRGRSGELFF.